These 18 T cell receptor beta chains originate from one sample sequenced in a study of blood T cells in healthy people across ages. It was with a sample-barcoded 5' primer and a J-beta primer mix that a second PCR of roughly 7 to 11 cycles was run. TCRdb re-analysed the 5' RACE reads in MiXCR, keeping a single row per CDR3 protein. Found here are about 560,000 distinct CDR3 sequences, about 28% of them singletons; the top ten hold 3% to 4%. The same sample was also used in a study of T cells of mothers and their children.

Sequencing used blood. The receptors derive from a boy aged 2-9 years in good health.

As to this clonotype: The junction departs from germline at one end; a sequencing error may be responsible. J is TRBJ2-7 and V is TRBV4-1, with D maybe TRBD1 (8 bases). Germline V CDR1 and CDR2: MGHRA, YSYEKL. This CDR3 comprises 16 residues. The CDR3 sequence is CASSLLQGGSPYEQSF. The CDR3 DNA reads TGCGCCAGCAGCCTTTTACAGGGGGGGAGCCCCTACGAGCAGTCCTTC.

The V and J genes are TRBV29-1 and TRBJ1-1; 11 nucleotides agree with TRBD1. The V segment lost 3 bases and the J segment 4 bases; nucleotides outside the gene matches: 10. This CDR3 has 16 amino acids. CDR1 is SQVTM, CDR2 ANQGSEA, per germline. CDR3 residues: CSVDPTGQGAGTEAFF. The DNA of the CDR3 is TGCAGCGTTGACCCCACCGGACAGGGGGCGGGCACTGAAGCTTTCTTT.

The CDR3 DNA reads TGTGCCAGTCTCGCACCGGGAAACGAGCAGTACTTC. It yields the protein CASLAPGNEQYF. The V and J genes are TRBV19 and TRBJ2-1; maybe TRBD2 (5 bases). The better agreement between TRBJ2-7 and the DNA end casts doubt on the J call. CDR1 LNHDA and CDR2 SQIVND come from the germline V gene (reference sequence). This CDR3 region has 12 residues.

A remark on this clonotype: At one end the junction does not follow the germline gene, possibly because of a read error. The V call is TRBV12-3 or TRBV12-4, the J call TRBJ1-3; 7 bases align to TRBD1. This CDR3 spans 14 amino acids. CDR3 nucleotide sequence: TGTGCCAGCAAAGACAGGGAAGGTAGAAACACCAGATATTTT. Its protein is CASKDREGRNTRYF.

This clonotype turned up a few times. This chain connects TRBV20-1 to TRBJ2-2; 11 bases are a match to TRBD2. CDR1 is DFQATT and CDR2 is SNEGSKA in the germline V gene (reference sequence). The CDR3 is 16 amino acids. Trimming took 1 base from V and 5 from J; bases not matched to a gene: 6. The CDR3 DNA follows: TGCAGTGCTAGAGCCCGGACTAGCGGGCCAACCGGGGAGCTGTTTTTT. This gives the protein CSARARTSGPTGELFF.

This clonotype has ten or more counts. The V and J genes are TRBV12-3 or TRBV12-4 and TRBJ1-4; D remains unclear. V lost 3 bases to trimming and J lost 8 bases, with 13 bases between them. The CDR3 has 14 amino acids. The CDR3: CASSFGDLDEKLFF. For the CDR3, the DNA is TGTGCCAGCAGTTTTGGCGACTTAGACGAAAAACTGTTTTTT.

The V gene is TRBV5-1, the J gene TRBJ2-1, with 11 nucleotides matching TRBD1. Germline V lookup: CDR1 SGHRS, CDR2 YFSETQ. V was pared by 2 bases and J by 7 bases, with 8 bases of the junction left unmatched. The CDR3 is made up of 16 amino acids. CDR3 amino acids: CASSFTGQGDRNEQFF. DNA for the CDR3: TGCGCCAGCAGCTTCACGGGACAGGGGGATAGGAATGAGCAGTTCTTC.

This clonotype was recorded a few times. The chain recombines TRBV4-1 with TRBJ2-5; D uncertain. The germline CDR1 and CDR2 sequences are MGHRA and YSYEKL. Trimming removed 0 bases at V and 8 bases at J, with 13 bases between. The CDR3 covers 14 residues. The CDR3 DNA reads TGCGCCAGCAGCCAAGATGAGGCACGAGGCACCCAGTACTTC. It translates to CASSQDEARGTQYF.

There are a few counts of this clonotype. The chain joins TRBV4-3 to TRBJ2-7; a weak D match, TRBD1 (5 bases). This CDR3 is 15 amino acids long. V gave up 0 bases and J gave up 4 bases, with 13 bases separating them. CDR1 is LGHNA and CDR2 is YSLEER in the germline V gene. In nucleotides, the CDR3 is TGCGCCAGCAGCCAAGAAGGGCAGGGCCTATACGAGCAGTACTTC. Translation: CASSQEGQGLYEQYF.

This clonotype appeared a few times. The CDR3 loop reads CASSWGGGKETQYF. The CDR3 DNA reads TGTGCCAGCAGCTGGGGGGGCGGTAAAGAGACCCAGTACTTC. The chain has TRBV7-2 and TRBJ2-1; D may be TRBD2 (7 bases). The J call may be mistaken, given a closer DNA end match to TRBJ2-5. CDR3 length: 14 amino acids. CDR1 SGHTA and CDR2 FQGNSA come from the germline V gene.

The chain carries TRBV5-1 and TRBJ2-5, with 11 bases identical to TRBD2. V was pared by 3 bases and J by 4 bases, with 5 bases of the junction left unmatched. CDR3 size: 15 residues. CDR1 SGHRS and CDR2 YFSETQ come from the germline V gene. CDR3 sequence reads: CASSWGTSGSETQYF. The CDR3 DNA reads TGCGCCAGCAGCTGGGGGACTAGCGGTTCAGAGACCCAGTACTTC.

This clonotype was counted between two and nine times. CDR3 sequence (DNA): TGCGCCAGCAGCCAAACGATGGTAGGGACTAGCGGGAGGTTCGCCGGGGAGCTGTTTTTT. It encodes CASSQTMVGTSGRFAGELFF. The gene calls are TRBV4-3 and TRBJ2-2; 15 nucleotides agree with TRBD2. The CDR3 consists of 20 residues. CDR1 and CDR2 from the germline V gene are LGHNA and YSLEER. J lost 6 bases, V lost 2 bases, and 13 bases had no gene match.

The chain is built from TRBV12-5 and TRBJ2-5, with 11 bases matching TRBD1. The trim removed 4 bases at V and 1 base at J, leaving 8 bases unmatched. Germline V gene data show CDR1 as LGHNT and CDR2 as FRNRAP. The CDR3 consists of 17 residues. The DNA of the CDR3 is TGTGCTAGTGGTTCGCCCACCGGGACAGGGGGCCAAGAGACCCAGTACTTC. Translation gives CASGSPTGTGGQETQYF. Variable domain in full (rest from reference TRBV12-5 and TRBJ2-5): DARVTQTPRHKVTEMGQEVTMRCQPILGHNTVFWYRQTMMQGLELLAYFRNRAPLDDSGMPKDRFSAEMPDATLATLKIQPSEPRDSAVYFCASGSPTGTGGQETQYFGPGTRLLVL.

The chain joins TRBV3-1 to TRBJ2-5; D is perhaps TRBD2 (5 bases). The DNA end favors TRBJ2-1, so the J call may be wrong. There are 13 residues in the CDR3. Germline V lookup: CDR1 LGHDT, CDR2 YNNKEL (reference sequence). CDR3 nucleotides: TGTGCCAGCAGCTCGGGGAGTAACAATGAGCAGTTCTTC. This sequence encodes CASSSGSNNEQFF.

In this sample, this clonotype turned up a few times. One end of the junction is discordant with germline, which a read error may explain. This chain uses TRBV3-1 with TRBJ1-2; 11 bases fit TRBD1. CDR1 is LGHDT and CDR2 is YNNKEL in the germline V gene (reference sequence). The CDR3 loop spans 16 amino acids. The CDR3 nucleotides read TGTGCCAGCAGCCGGCGAGGGACAGGGGGGAACTGTGGCTACACCTTC. Its protein is CASSRRGTGGNCGYTF.

This clonotype was seen a handful of times. This chain uses TRBV20-1 with TRBJ2-3; D is unclear. This CDR3 region has 15 residues. V dropped 1 base and J dropped 0 bases, with 11 bases sitting between them. Per germline, CDR1 DFQATT and CDR2 SNEGSKA (reference sequence). The CDR3 bases are TGCAGTGCTAGAGCCATAGTACGAAGCACAGATACGCAGTATTTT. It encodes CSARAIVRSTDTQYF.

The genes are TRBV6-2 or TRBV6-3 and TRBJ2-1, with TRBD2 identical over 11 bases. The tail of the sequence fits TRBJ2-5 better, so the J call may be wrong. The CDR3 is made up of 16 amino acids. Germline loops: CDR1 MNHEY, CDR2 SVGEGT. In nucleotides, the CDR3 is TGTGCCAGCAGTTACGTTAGCGGGAGGGCCCGGGAGACCCAGTACTTC. Amino acid sequence: CASSYVSGRARETQYF.

The chain has TRBV3-1 and TRBJ2-5; TRBD1 might be the D (6 bases). V lost 3 bases and J 14 bases, leaving 13 bases between the germline ends. This CDR3 spans 11 amino acids. Germline V gene sequence: CDR1 LGHDT, CDR2 YNNKEL (reference sequence). This chain's CDR3 is CASSHGTPVYF. The CDR3 region has the DNA TGTGCCAGCAGCCATGGGACACCCGTTTACTTC.